The clone carrying this T cell receptor beta chain occurred many times. Here the CDR3 omits its conserved ending phenylalanine or tryptophan, so a read error is the likely source. No DNA is shown, since the ends of the CDR3 on it are uncertain; the CDR3 is the one TCRdb lists. This entry is derived from a study of beta chain features in type 1 diabetes. TCRB transcripts that were expressed got sequenced, as all of the isolated RNA had been reverse transcribed. Sequenced by immunoSEQ multiplex PCR; TCRdb stores in-frame clones only, minus some. The table has around 140,000 clones, more than 9% seen once. Looked up from germline, CDR1 is LGHNA and CDR2 is YSLEER. The CDR3 is made up of 14 amino acids, end residues included.

Sequences were obtained from naive CD4+ T cells from blood. The origin of this receptor is a man aged 18 to 35 in good health. This sequence joins TRBV4-3 and TRBJ1-1; the table calls TRBD1, which could not be checked here. CDR3 protein: CASSQDSLVLGTVY.